Sequencing of this TCR beta chain was carried out in a study of blood T cell repertoires in COVID-19 (TCRdb year 2020). About the full investigation: The collaborator samples originated in the United States, Italy and Spain and spanned the acute and convalescent phases of COVID-19. The prospective study material was composed of cDNA or gDNA derived from T cells, B-cell-depleted T cells, or PBMCs. The dataset comprised deeply sampled blood TCRbeta repertoires from subjects exposed to, actively infected with, or recovered from COVID-19. The repertoires were made available in a free public database intended to serve as a resource for research on the immune response to SARS-CoV-2. The samples were drawn from two sources: the first 160 participants of the ongoing ImmuneRACE study, and 950 to 1,500 subjects contributed by 6 global collaborators. Nearly every sample came with metadata listing a de-identified subject ID, COVID-19 status, age in years and sex. Where available, HLA class I and class II types were taken from metadata supplied by the sample provider and were not determined by assay-based typing.

Note on this clone: Its cognate antigen has yet to be identified. No base-level quality is on record; no much larger clone is a single base apart.

One collaborating source in Seattle enrolled patients while the patients were actively infected and followed the patients over time throughout the course of disease. Each collaborating institution followed its own protocols to collect whole blood in K2EDTA tubes. For TCRbeta analysis, collaborators shipped samples as frozen whole blood, isolated PBMCs, or DNA extracted from either of those sample types. V loses 4 bases, J loses 5 bases, and the germline ends lie 17 bases apart. From its cysteine to its phenylalanine, the CDR3 spans 16 amino acids. Left in the record is the CDR3 DNA by itself, 48 bases read in frame from the first base. For CDR1 and CDR2, the germline V gene lists MGHRA and YSYEKL. Points the paper makes about the study in general: Clinical and demographic metadata were provided uncurated, with the amount varying by source and participant.

The immunoSEQ Assay, a bias-controlled multiplex PCR, was used to amplify TCRbeta CDR3 regions from genomic DNA. On the study's bioinformatics: Nucleated cell counts per sample were estimated from amplification of reference gene primers within the assay. Sequence reads were collapsed and filtered to measure the absolute abundance of every unique TCRbeta CDR3 rearrangement. For each sample, productive Simpson clonality was calculated as the square root of Simpson's diversity index across productive rearrangements. TCRdb took this table from immuneACCESS and kept in-frame rearrangements with V and J called. Such tables lack part of the clones; where checked against another copy, unresolved V genes explain under half of the gap, and the rest is unexplained. V, J and clone size are those of that table, while D and trimming were read from the DNA. The sample table shows approximately 200,000 clones, and about three quarters are seen once. Of the sample, 10% to 15% falls within the top ten clones.

The receptor chain draws on TRBV4-1 and TRBJ2-2, with a tentative D gene TRBD2 over 7 matching bases. The source material was peripheral blood. This clonotype was obtained from a woman of 80 years or more with COVID-19, enrolled during active disease. The CDR3 is CASSPTWGGDTGELFF. The sequence in DNA is TGCGCCAGCAGCCCCACCTGGGGGGGCGATACCGGGGAGCTGTTTTTT.